The sequence of this T cell receptor (beta chain) was determined in a study of patients and donors after allogeneic stem cell transplantation. TCRdb reprocessed the RT-PCR reads via MiXCR and lists one record per CDR3 protein. The sample records about 150,000 distinct CDR3 sequences, about a third being singletons. The sequence came from a human donor who was either an allogeneic HSCT recipient or a stem cell or donor lymphocyte infusion donor (not recorded which). It is not recorded whose cells these are; they may come from a transplant donor. Sequenced sample: blood, either unsorted or a sorted T cell fraction (not recorded which).

CDR3 DNA sequence: TGTGCCAGCAGCCTTACAGGGACCACTGAAGCTTTCTTT. Protein: CASSLTGTTEAFF. The chain recombines TRBV3-1 with TRBJ1-1, with a tentative D call TRBD1 (6 bases). The V end lost 4 bases, the J end lost 4 bases, and 10 bases lay between the germline ends. The germline V gene has CDR1 LGHDT and CDR2 YNNKEL (reference sequence). This CDR3 comprises 13 residues.